A single T cell receptor beta chain is shown here with its context. Its antigen is not known. Libraries were prepared by immunoSEQ multiplex PCR; TCRdb keeps only in-frame clonotypes and omits some of them. The data contain about 350,000 clones, around 89% of them singletons. Treatment in this sample: some 20 received Ad26.COV2.S at low or high dose, single or two shots; about 5 received placebo; per-sample allocation not given. At day 63 after the first vaccine or placebo injection, samples were drawn. Boston hosted the donor, who was an adult aged 18-55 years. Deletions cut 5 bases from V and 2 bases from J, with 13 bases between. Germline loops: CDR1 MNHEY, CDR2 SVGEGT. CDR3 length equals 15 residues. The record originates from a study of Ad26.COV2.S vaccination and SARS-CoV-2 variants. Study information: Once or twice, 56 days apart, Ad26.COV2.S was delivered intramuscularly. The study's findings and limits: Placebo and vaccine recipients had non-spike TCR breadth that was similar. The analyses of TCR breadth and depth may have understated the size of total T cell responses.

The chain combines TRBV6-2 or TRBV6-3 with TRBJ1-5; maybe TRBD1 (5 bases). The receptor was derived from a person between 18 and 65 years old who received the Ad26.COV2.S COVID-19 vaccine or a placebo. Sequenced material: peripheral blood, taken in a trial of Ad26.COV2.S vaccine versus placebo. CDR3 sequence: CASSPLGGGNQPQHF. In DNA form, the CDR3 reads TGTGCCAGCAGTCCCTTGGGGGGGGGCAATCAGCCCCAGCATTTT.